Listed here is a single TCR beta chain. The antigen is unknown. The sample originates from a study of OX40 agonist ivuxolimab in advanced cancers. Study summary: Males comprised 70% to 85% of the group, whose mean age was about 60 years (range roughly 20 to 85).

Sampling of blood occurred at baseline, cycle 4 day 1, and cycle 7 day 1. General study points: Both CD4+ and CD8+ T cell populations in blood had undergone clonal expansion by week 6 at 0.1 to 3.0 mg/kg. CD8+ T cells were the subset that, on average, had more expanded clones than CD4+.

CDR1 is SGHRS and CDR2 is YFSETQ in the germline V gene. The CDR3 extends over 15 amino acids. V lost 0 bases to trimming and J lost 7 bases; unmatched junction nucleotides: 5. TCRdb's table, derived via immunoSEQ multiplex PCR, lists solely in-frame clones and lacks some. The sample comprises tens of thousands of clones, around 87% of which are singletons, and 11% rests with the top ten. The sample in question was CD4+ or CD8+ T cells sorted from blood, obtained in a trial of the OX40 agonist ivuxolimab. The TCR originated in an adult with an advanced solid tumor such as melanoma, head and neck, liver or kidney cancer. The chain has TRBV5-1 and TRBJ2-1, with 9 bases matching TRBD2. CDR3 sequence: CASSLGPGLANEQFF. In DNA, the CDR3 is TGCGCCAGCAGCTTGGGCCCAGGACTAGCGAATGAGCAGTTCTTC.